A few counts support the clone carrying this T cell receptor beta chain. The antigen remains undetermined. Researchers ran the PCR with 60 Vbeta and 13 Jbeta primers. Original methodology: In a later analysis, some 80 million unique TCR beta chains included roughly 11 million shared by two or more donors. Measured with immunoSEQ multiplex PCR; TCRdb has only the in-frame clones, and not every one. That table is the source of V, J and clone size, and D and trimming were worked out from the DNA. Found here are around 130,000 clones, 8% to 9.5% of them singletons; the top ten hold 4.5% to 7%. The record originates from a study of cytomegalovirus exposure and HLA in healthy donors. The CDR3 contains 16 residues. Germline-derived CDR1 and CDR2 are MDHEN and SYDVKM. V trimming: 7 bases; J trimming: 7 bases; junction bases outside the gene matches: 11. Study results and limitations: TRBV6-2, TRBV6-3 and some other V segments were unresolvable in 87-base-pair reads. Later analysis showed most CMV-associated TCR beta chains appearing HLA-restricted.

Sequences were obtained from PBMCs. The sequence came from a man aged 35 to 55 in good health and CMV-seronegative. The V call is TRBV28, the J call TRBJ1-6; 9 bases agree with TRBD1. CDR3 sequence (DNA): TGTGCCAGCACCTTACAGCCCGGACAGGGGAATTCACCCCTCCACTTT. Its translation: CASTLQPGQGNSPLHF.